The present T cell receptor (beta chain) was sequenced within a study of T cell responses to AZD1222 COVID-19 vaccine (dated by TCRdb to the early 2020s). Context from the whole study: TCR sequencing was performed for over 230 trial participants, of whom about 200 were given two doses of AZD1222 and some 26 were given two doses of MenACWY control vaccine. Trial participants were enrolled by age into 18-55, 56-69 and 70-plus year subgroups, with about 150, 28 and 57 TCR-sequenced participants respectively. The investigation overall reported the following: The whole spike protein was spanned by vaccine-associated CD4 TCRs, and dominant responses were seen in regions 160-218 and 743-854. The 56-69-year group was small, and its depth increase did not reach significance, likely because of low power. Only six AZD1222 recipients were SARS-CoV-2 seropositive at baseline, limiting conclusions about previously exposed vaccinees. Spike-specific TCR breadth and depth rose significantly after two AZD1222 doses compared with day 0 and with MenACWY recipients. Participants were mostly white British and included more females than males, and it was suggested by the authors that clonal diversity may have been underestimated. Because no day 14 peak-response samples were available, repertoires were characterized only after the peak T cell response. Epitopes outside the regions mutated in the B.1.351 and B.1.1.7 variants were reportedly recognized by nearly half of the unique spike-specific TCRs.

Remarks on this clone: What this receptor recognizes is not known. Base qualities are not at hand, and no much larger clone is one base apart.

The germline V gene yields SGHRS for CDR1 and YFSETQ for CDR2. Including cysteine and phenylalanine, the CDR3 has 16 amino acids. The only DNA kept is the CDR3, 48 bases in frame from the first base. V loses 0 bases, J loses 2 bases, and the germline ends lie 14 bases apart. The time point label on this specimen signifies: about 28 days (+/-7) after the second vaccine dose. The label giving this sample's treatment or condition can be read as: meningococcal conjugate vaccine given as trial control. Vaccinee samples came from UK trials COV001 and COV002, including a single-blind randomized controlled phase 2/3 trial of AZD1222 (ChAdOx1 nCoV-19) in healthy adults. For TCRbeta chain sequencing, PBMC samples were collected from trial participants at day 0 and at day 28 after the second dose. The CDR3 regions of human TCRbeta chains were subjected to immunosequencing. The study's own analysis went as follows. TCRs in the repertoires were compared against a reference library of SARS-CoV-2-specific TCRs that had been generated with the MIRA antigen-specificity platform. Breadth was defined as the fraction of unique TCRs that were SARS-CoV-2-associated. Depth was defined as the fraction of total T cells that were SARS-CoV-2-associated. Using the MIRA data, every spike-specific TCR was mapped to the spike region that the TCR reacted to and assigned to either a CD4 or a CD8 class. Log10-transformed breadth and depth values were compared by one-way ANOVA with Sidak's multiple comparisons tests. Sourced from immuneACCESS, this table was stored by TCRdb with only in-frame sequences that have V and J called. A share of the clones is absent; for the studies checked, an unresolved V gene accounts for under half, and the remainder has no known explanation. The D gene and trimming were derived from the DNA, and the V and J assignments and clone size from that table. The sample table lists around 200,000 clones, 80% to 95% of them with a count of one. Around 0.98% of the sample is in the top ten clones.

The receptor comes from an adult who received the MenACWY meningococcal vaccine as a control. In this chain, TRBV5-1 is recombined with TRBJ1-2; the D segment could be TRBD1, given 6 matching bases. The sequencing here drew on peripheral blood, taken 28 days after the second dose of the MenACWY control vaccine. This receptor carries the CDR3 CASSLGGTSGNYGYTF. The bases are TGCGCCAGCAGCTTGGGTGGGACATCAGGAAACTATGGCTACACCTTC.